The 5 T cell receptor beta chains below come from one sample, sequenced in a study of spatial heterogeneity in lung cancer. What these receptors recognize is not known. TCRdb ran MiXCR on the 5' RACE reads and lists one entry per CDR3 protein. Of 20,000 to 25,000 distinct CDR3 sequences in the sample, around 4.8% were seen once. Time point described: sample taken at primary tumor resection. General observations from the study: One measure, the expanded intratumoral alpha and beta TCR count, tracked tumor mutation counts.

Material: lung tumor tissue, obtained at surgery. The receptors stem from a male donor with early-stage non-small cell lung cancer.

The sample holds many counts of this clonotype. The CDR3 here is CASSFNRENTEAFF. The CDR3 bases are TGTGCCAGCAGCTTTAACAGGGAAAACACTGAAGCTTTCTTT. The V call is TRBV7-2, the J call TRBJ1-1; D possibly corresponds to TRBD1 (6 bases). Germline CDR1 SGHTA, CDR2 FQGNSA. V lost 3 bases, J lost 2 bases, and 10 bases lay in between. This CDR3 has 14 residues.

This clonotype was seen many times. The chain is built from TRBV29-1 and TRBJ2-7; no clear D. Germline values: CDR1 SQVTM, CDR2 ANQGSEA. Trimming stripped 4 bases from V and 2 bases from J, with 6 bases between. The CDR3 length is 11 residues. CDR3 DNA sequence: TGCAGCGTTGCCGGAGCCTACGAGCAGTACTTC. Translated, it gives CSVAGAYEQYF.

This clonotype turned up a few times. V gene TRBV28 combines with J gene TRBJ2-3; D perhaps matches TRBD1 (5 bases). Trimming stripped 8 bases from V and 6 bases from J, with 12 bases between. The CDR3 is 12 amino acids. Germline-derived CDR1 and CDR2 are MDHEN and SYDVKM. The CDR3 coding sequence is TGTGCCAGCCCAGGGCCCGGCGATACGCAGTATTTT. Encoded protein: CASPGPGDTQYF.

This clonotype is judged medium-sized. V is TRBV7-9 and J is TRBJ1-1; D remains ambiguous. The length of the CDR3 is 14 residues. Deletions cut 4 bases from V and 5 bases from J, with 14 bases between. Germline V lookup: CDR1 SEHNR, CDR2 FQNEAQ (reference sequence). This chain's CDR3 is CASSYLWEGTEAFF. In nucleotides, the CDR3 is TGTGCCAGCAGCTATCTCTGGGAGGGAACTGAAGCTTTCTTT.

The rearrangement joins TRBV6-6 to TRBJ2-5; possibly TRBD1 for D (6 bases). V shed 6 bases and J shed 5 bases, with 13 bases lying between them. There are 13 residues in the CDR3. CDR1 and CDR2 from the germline V gene are MNHNY and SVGAGI (reference sequence). CDR3 in DNA: TGTGCCAGCAGGTCCGGGACAAAGGAGACCCAGTACTTC. Translating it yields CASRSGTKETQYF.